The clone carrying this TCR beta chain was recorded once. This sample stems from a study of blood T cell repertoires in COVID-19. Study context: There were acute and convalescent COVID-19 samples, and they came from the United States, Italy and Spain. Sources were T cells, B-cell-depleted T cells, or PBMCs; the material itself was cDNA or gDNA.

The protocol was immunoSEQ multiplex PCR, while the TCRdb copy is restricted to in-frame clones and leaves out a portion. The repertoire holds roughly 70,000 clones, over 60% seen once, with about 15% in the top ten. CDR3 size: 15 residues. CDR1 SNHLY and CDR2 FYNNEI come from the germline V gene. V dropped 6 bases and J dropped 2 bases, with 15 bases sitting between them. Sequences were obtained from peripheral blood. The origin of this receptor is a man in his sixties with COVID-19, enrolled during active disease. The chain couples TRBV2 to TRBJ2-3; the D gene is possibly TRBD1 (6 bases). The CDR3 loop is CASRAGRGNTDTQYF. The CDR3 nucleotides read TGTGCCAGCAGGGCTGGAAGGGGGAACACAGATACGCAGTATTTT. The full variable domain, with the rest looked up from reference TRBV2 and TRBJ2-3, is EPEVTQTPSHQVTQMGQEVILRCVPISNHLYFYWYRQILGQKVEFLVSFYNNEISEKSEIFDDQFSVERPDGSNFTLKIRSTKLEDSAMYFCASRAGRGNTDTQYFGPGTRLTVL.